Described below is a single T cell receptor beta chain sequence and its context. Its antigen remains undetermined. It has no much larger one-base neighbor in the sample; base qualities were not kept. TCR beta CDR3 regions were sequenced from DNA using the immunoSEQ Assay. For the original study's pipeline: T cell density was computed as TCR beta template counts normalized to usable DNA estimated by amplifying housekeeping genes. Richness was estimated using the preseqR package, with extrapolation to 400,000 templates for PBMC samples and to 120,000 templates for tissue samples. Clonality was calculated as one minus Pielou's evenness. Tissue-enriched TCRs were identified through differential abundance testing performed on productive amino-acid clonotypes, with a minimum total count of 5 and an alpha of 0.1. The Jaccard Index and the Morisita Overlap Index were used to quantify repertoire overlap between compartments. TCR beta CDR3s were clustered by GLIPH together with public tetramer-defined viral CDR3s, and at least three viral sequences plus V-gene enrichment were required for viral motifs. TCRdb obtained this table from immuneACCESS and retained in-frame rearrangements with V and J assigned. These tables miss some clones; where compared with another copy, unresolved V genes account for less than half of the shortfall, and the remainder is unexplained. That table supplies the V and J calls and clone size; D and trimming were determined from the DNA. This sample comprises about 26,000 clones, more than 85% of them detected only once. Of the sample, around an eighth is held by the ten largest clones.

This record belongs to a study of T cells in localized non-small cell lung cancer (dated by TCRdb to 2020 to 2022). A note on the overall study: The study examined T cell repertoires in approximately 240 patients with early-stage NSCLC and compared tumors with uninvolved tumor-adjacent lungs. Of the NSCLC patients, around 130 were male and approximately 97 were female, and the mean age was around 66 years. The cohort was made up of fewer than 250 treatment-naive NSCLC patients whose localized lung tumors had been resected.

Here is what the overall study found, with its caveats: Longer overall survival was associated with higher blood T cell density, whereas shorter survival was associated with higher adjacent-lung clonality. Uninvolved tumor-adjacent lung showed the highest T cell clonality, higher than tumor, which suggests more focused antigenic responses in the uninvolved tumor-adjacent lung. Since the design was exploratory, TCR variables were selected using unadjusted p-values with no false-discovery rate correction. A median of roughly 60 of the top 100 tumor clones turned up in the paired uninvolved adjacent lung, and roughly 30 of those clones also ranked among the top 100 of that same adjacent lung. Multi-region tumor sequencing was not performed, so intratumor heterogeneity could not be excluded.

At diagnosis, tumor, uninvolved tumor-adjacent lung and peripheral blood were collected and then preserved as a mix of FFPE and fresh-frozen material. Blood samples were analyzed as peripheral blood mononuclear cells for TCR repertoire profiling. Source: peripheral blood, taken before any cancer treatment. The TCR originated in a female donor of 60 years or more with stage II squamous cell lung carcinoma.

The DNA is TGCAGCGCAGAGGGAGGGGTCACTGAAGCTTTCTTT. Its protein is CSAEGGVTEAFF. This sequence uses TRBV29-1 and TRBJ1-1; TRBD1 is possibly the D segment (5 matching bases). V and J are truncated by 7 bases and 4 bases respectively, leaving an intervening sequence of 13 bases. CDR1 and CDR2, looked up from the germline V gene, are SQVTM and ANQGSEA. CDR3 length: 12 amino acids, cysteine to phenylalanine. Solely the CDR3 DNA is kept, with 36 bases framed from the first base.